These 11 T cell receptor beta chains were sequenced from one sample in a study of human T cells and chemical hapten exposure. Time point denoted: patch test 2, 6 weeks after DPC sensitization. Documented treatment: therapeutic diphenylcyclopropenone sensitization with weekly scalp DPC. TCRdb itself ran the RACE reads through MiXCR, one entry per CDR3 protein. Of 140,000 or so distinct CDR3 sequences listed, about 10% are singletons. The input for sequencing was whole blood, taken in connection with sensitization to the hapten diphenylcyclopropenone (DPC). The source of these receptors is a woman aged 45 to 65 with alopecia areata. Some clones in this sample may be carry-over from other donors' samples.

This clonotype has only a few counts. The rearrangement links TRBV9 to TRBJ1-2; D remains unclear. Trimming removed 3 bases at V and 3 bases at J, with 3 bases between. Per germline, CDR1 SGDLS and CDR2 YYNGEE. CDR3 length: 11 residues. CDR3 sequence: CASSAHYGYTF. In DNA form, the CDR3 reads TGTGCCAGCAGCGCGCACTATGGCTACACCTTC.

J is TRBJ1-1 and V is TRBV7-8; 10 bases match TRBD1. The CDR3 sequence is 14 residues long. Germline V gives CDR1 SGHVS, CDR2 FQNEAQ. V lost 5 bases and J lost 4; bases outside the gene matches: 4. The DNA of the CDR3 is TGTGCCAGCAGCAGACAGGGGGCTGGCACTGAAGCTTTCTTT. As protein: CASSRQGAGTEAFF.

The chain employs TRBV6-2 or TRBV6-3 and TRBJ1-2; TRBD1 is a possible D gene (5 bases). CDR3 length equals 15 residues. Trimming pared 2 bases from V and 1 base from J, leaving 11 bases between. The germline CDR1 and CDR2 sequences are MNHEY and SVGEGT. The CDR3 spells CASSYIGQINYGYTF. The DNA of the CDR3 is TGTGCCAGCAGTTACATCGGACAAATTAACTATGGCTACACCTTC.

This clonotype was detected a few times. The J gene is TRBJ1-5, the V gene TRBV7-6; no clear D gene. This CDR3 has 14 residues. CDR1 is SGHVS and CDR2 is FNYEAQ in the germline V gene. V lost 1 base and J 2 bases, leaving 6 bases between the germline ends. The CDR3 reads CASSLGVGNQPQHF. In nucleotides, the CDR3 is TGTGCCAGCAGCTTAGGAGTAGGCAATCAGCCCCAGCATTTT.

In its sample, this clonotype was seen a few times. V usage is TRBV12-3 or TRBV12-4 and J usage is TRBJ1-1; D not certain. With 2 bases removed from V and 4 bases from J, the gap between germline ends came to 14 bases. The CDR3 length is 15 residues. The CDR3 loop reads CASSLIGGVPTEAFF. The CDR3 DNA reads as TGTGCCAGCAGTTTAATCGGTGGGGTTCCCACTGAAGCTTTCTTT.

The chain combines TRBV29-1 with TRBJ1-1; no firm D call. V lost 7 bases, J lost 3 bases, and 12 bases lay in between. This CDR3 has 12 amino acids. The V gene's germline CDR1 is SQVTM and CDR2 ANQGSEA. The CDR3 is CSGLASHTEAFF. DNA for the CDR3: TGCAGCGGACTCGCCAGCCACACTGAAGCTTTCTTT.

This clonotype was seen ten or more times. The chain is built from TRBV29-1 and TRBJ1-1; D perhaps matches TRBD1 (6 bases). Germline CDR1 and CDR2: SQVTM and ANQGSEA. This CDR3 has 13 amino acids. Here the CDR3 DNA reads TGCGCCGTTGGACAGCGCTTGAACACTGAAGCTTTCTTT. Amino acid sequence: CAVGQRLNTEAFF.

This clonotype showed up just a few times. The V call is TRBV5-6, the J call TRBJ2-7; 13 bases line up with TRBD2. The germline V gene has CDR1 SGHDT and CDR2 YYEEEE. After removal of 4 bases from V and 9 bases from J, the junction contained 4 bases not matched to a gene. This CDR3 has 13 amino acids. The CDR3, as DNA: TGTGCCAGCAGCCTGGGACTAGCGGGATTGCAGTACTTC. Protein: CASSLGLAGLQYF.

The chain combines TRBV6-1 with TRBJ2-7, with 9 nucleotides matching TRBD1. This CDR3 is 13 amino acids long. CDR1 and CDR2 (germline): MNHNS, SASEGT. The V segment lost 10 bases and the J segment 7 bases; nucleotides outside the gene matches: 11. The CDR3 here is CAIVGTGLMEQYF. CDR3 in DNA: TGTGCCATCGTCGGGACAGGGCTAATGGAGCAGTACTTC.

The chain carries TRBV28 and TRBJ1-4; no clear D. This CDR3 is built from 13 residues. Deletions cut 3 bases from V and 4 bases from J, with 6 bases between. Germline CDR1 and CDR2: MDHEN and SYDVKM. CDR3 loop: CASSLGGNEKLFF. CDR3 sequence (DNA): TGTGCCAGCAGTTTGGGCGGTAATGAAAAACTGTTTTTT.

This clonotype showed up just a few times. The chain carries TRBV19 and TRBJ2-1, with 9 nucleotides matching TRBD2. With V trimmed by 6 bases and J by 0 bases, 3 bases remained unmatched. Per the germline V gene, CDR1 is LNHDA and CDR2 is SQIVND (reference sequence). The CDR3 is 15 residues long. The CDR3 DNA reads TGTGCCAGTAGGGCTAGCGGGACCTCCTACAATGAGCAGTTCTTC. Residues: CASRASGTSYNEQFF.